Listed here are 24 T cell receptor beta chains from one sample, sequenced in a study of technical replicates of blood from several donors. This table comes from immunoSEQ multiplex PCR, and its TCRdb copy is limited to in-frame clones, with some not included. The profile shows over 75,000 clones, approximately 95% of them singletons. The specimen was T cells isolated from PBMCs. The receptor source for this set is a human donor in good health.

The V call is TRBV5-1, the J call TRBJ2-7; tentatively, D is TRBD1 (7 bases). Trimming removed 4 bases at V and 4 bases at J, with 21 bases between. CDR3 length equals 16 residues. Germline assignment: CDR1 SGHRS and CDR2 YFSETQ. CDR3 nucleotide sequence: TGCGCCAGCAGCCTCGGAGGGGACAGCAAAAATTACGAGCAGTACTTC. Encoded protein: CASSLGGDSKNYEQYF.

This clone was counted a few times. The rearrangement uses TRBV2 and TRBJ2-1; the match to TRBD2 covers 10 bases. Germline CDR1 reads SNHLY; CDR2 reads FYNNEI. After removal of 6 bases from V and 5 bases from J, the junction contained 7 bases not matched to a gene. CDR3 size: 15 residues. This CDR3 is CASRVLAGADNEQFF. CDR3 DNA sequence: TGTGCCAGCAGAGTTCTAGCGGGAGCCGACAATGAGCAGTTCTTC.

This clone was recorded only once. The rearrangement joins TRBV5-6 to TRBJ2-1; 13 nucleotides match TRBD2. CDR1 SGHDT and CDR2 YYEEEE come from the germline V gene. The V segment lost 3 bases and the J segment 10 bases; nucleotides outside the gene matches: 4. This CDR3 comprises 14 residues. The CDR3 region is CASSWGTSGIEQFF. The CDR3 nucleotides read TGTGCCAGCAGCTGGGGGACTAGCGGGATCGAGCAGTTCTTC.

This chain joins TRBV6-5 and TRBJ1-3, with D possibly TRBD1 on 5 matching bases. Trimming cost V 5 bases and J 7 bases, with 15 bases left between them. The CDR3 has 14 residues. The germline gives CDR1 MNHEY, CDR2 SVGAGI. The CDR3 region has the DNA TGTGCCAGCAGTAACGGGGGGACCGGGAACACCATATATTTT. Its translation: CASSNGGTGNTIYF.

V usage is TRBV18 and J usage is TRBJ1-4; D remains unclear. Trimming pared 2 bases from V and 7 bases from J, leaving 14 bases between. This CDR3 is 15 amino acids long. The germline V gene encodes CDR1 KGHSH and CDR2 LQKENI. DNA of the CDR3: TGTGCCAGCTCACCAGAGACTCTTCTTTTTGAAAAACTGTTTTTT. Translated: CASSPETLLFEKLFF.

The CDR3 protein is CASRMSGYTF. The CDR3, as DNA: TGTGCCAGTAGAATGAGCGGCTACACCTTC. The V call is TRBV19, the J call TRBJ1-2, with D uncertain. This CDR3 comprises 10 residues. With 6 bases removed from V and 8 bases from J, the gap between germline ends came to 7 bases. From germline, CDR1 is LNHDA and CDR2 SQIVND (reference sequence).

This chain connects TRBV10-1 to TRBJ1-1; D is unclear. V was clipped by 0 bases and J by 6 bases, with 8 bases between them. This CDR3 has 13 residues. Per the germline V gene, CDR1 is WNHNN and CDR2 is SYGVQD (reference sequence). In DNA, the CDR3 is TGCGCCAGCAGTGAGTCTGGAGGTTCTGAAGCTTTCTTT. It encodes CASSESGGSEAFF.

The chain recombines TRBV19 with TRBJ2-1, with TRBD2 matching over 8 bases. V was clipped by 4 bases and J by 6 bases; unmatched bases: 35. There are 24 residues in the CDR3. CDR1 is LNHDA and CDR2 is SQIVND in the germline V gene (reference sequence). The CDR3 nucleotides are TGTGCCAGTAGTACCCCGGGACTAGACTTCACCACGCGACGTCACGAACTCACGCTCAATGAGCAGTTCTTC. This sequence encodes CASSTPGLDFTTRRHELTLNEQFF.

The DNA of the CDR3 is TGTGCCTGGAGTGTTCCGGGGACCGGGGAGCTGTTTTTT. Translation gives CAWSVPGTGELFF. The rearrangement links TRBV30 to TRBJ2-2; D may be TRBD2 (5 bases). V shed 0 bases and J shed 5 bases, with 7 bases lying between them. The CDR3 is made up of 13 amino acids. From germline, CDR1 is GTSNPN and CDR2 SVGIG (reference sequence).

The rearrangement uses TRBV7-3 and TRBJ2-3, with D maybe TRBD1 (5 bases). The V and J ends lost 3 bases and 3 bases respectively, with 10 bases between them. Germline CDR1 and CDR2: SGHTA and FQGTGA. CDR3 size: 14 residues. The CDR3 reads CASSLEQATDTQYF. The CDR3 nucleotides read TGTGCCAGCAGCTTGGAACAGGCAACAGATACGCAGTATTTT.

The rearrangement joins TRBV19 to TRBJ1-4; TRBD1 matches at 7 bases. The CDR3 totals 18 residues. CDR1 and CDR2 (germline): LNHDA, SQIVND (reference sequence). J was trimmed by 8 bases and V by 3 bases; bases with no gene match: 18. The CDR3 spells CASSIRGATGSVYEKLFF. As DNA, the CDR3 is TGTGCCAGTAGTATTAGAGGGGCGACAGGGTCGGTGTACGAAAAACTGTTTTTT. The whole variable domain, filled in from reference TRBV19 and TRBJ1-4, reads DGGITQSPKYLFRKEGQNVTLSCEQNLNHDAMYWYRQDPGQGLRLIYYSQIVNDFQKGDIAEGYSVSREKKESFPLTVTSAQKNPTAFYLCASSIRGATGSVYEKLFFGSGTQLSVL.

The chain recombines TRBV28 with TRBJ2-7; TRBD1 matches 10 bases. V shed 5 bases, J shed 3 bases, and the junction held 4 bases outside the gene matches. The germline gives CDR1 MDHEN, CDR2 SYDVKM. The CDR3 has 14 residues. The CDR3 DNA follows: TGTGCCAGCAGTATCGGACAGGGGGGCTACGAGCAGTACTTC. Translating gives CASSIGQGGYEQYF.

This chain joins TRBV18 and TRBJ2-2; 8 bases align to TRBD1. The germline V gene encodes CDR1 KGHSH and CDR2 LQKENI. Trimming at V came to 8 bases and at J to 1 base, leaving 3 bases not matched to a gene. The CDR3 totals 14 residues. CDR3 residues: CASTGQGNTGELFF. Here the CDR3 DNA reads TGTGCCAGCACCGGACAGGGGAACACCGGGGAGCTGTTTTTT.

The chain is built from TRBV18 and TRBJ1-4; D is undetermined. The germline V gene encodes CDR1 KGHSH and CDR2 LQKENI. Trimming took off 3 bases at V and 0 bases at J, with 8 bases between the two ends. The CDR3 loop spans 15 amino acids. The CDR3 nucleotides are TGTGCCAGCTCACCTCGGACTGCAACTAATGAAAAACTGTTTTTT. The encoded protein is CASSPRTATNEKLFF.

V is TRBV30 and J is TRBJ1-5, with D perhaps matching TRBD1 (5 bases). The CDR3 runs 16 residues. Germline lookup yields CDR1 GTSNPN and CDR2 SVGIG (reference sequence). The V gene lost 1 base and the J gene lost 4 bases, with 17 bases spanning the gap. The CDR3 loop reads CAWSEAAGRGNQPQHF. The CDR3 DNA reads TGTGCCTGGAGTGAGGCCGCTGGGAGGGGAAATCAGCCCCAGCATTTT.

The chain joins TRBV2 to TRBJ1-1, with 7 bases fitting TRBD1. Looked up from germline, CDR1 is SNHLY and CDR2 is FYNNEI. The CDR3 is made up of 12 amino acids. V shed 6 bases and J 6 bases; nucleotides not matched to a gene: 4. As DNA, the CDR3 is TGTGCCAGCAGCGTACAGGGGTCTGAAGCTTTCTTT. Translating it yields CASSVQGSEAFF.

The rearrangement links TRBV6-1 to TRBJ2-7, with D perhaps TRBD1 (6 bases). Trimming took 8 bases from V and 2 from J, leaving 16 bases between them. CDR1 is MNHNS, CDR2 SASEGT, per germline. The CDR3 covers 14 residues. This CDR3 is CASLAKNRAYEQYF. CDR3 nucleotide sequence: TGTGCCAGCCTCGCCAAAAACAGGGCCTACGAGCAGTACTTC.

Comment on this clone: Mismatch with germline at one junction end may stem from a read error. The V and J genes are TRBV14 and TRBJ2-5; D is perhaps TRBD2 (6 bases). Germline lookup yields CDR1 SGHDN and CDR2 FVKESK. There are 11 residues in the CDR3. CDR3 in amino acids: CASSLGGTAHF. For the CDR3, the DNA is TGTGCCAGCAGCCTCGGCGGGACCGCGCACTTC.

This rearrangement joins TRBV14 to TRBJ2-2, with TRBD1 identical over 11 bases. Germline CDR1 reads SGHDN; CDR2 reads FVKESK. This CDR3 spans 16 amino acids. Trimming at V came to 4 bases and at J to 5 bases, leaving 6 bases not matched to a gene. CDR3: CASSRQGTGGTGELFF. The CDR3 coding sequence is TGTGCCAGCAGCCGACAAGGGACAGGGGGGACCGGGGAGCTGTTTTTT.

The chain couples TRBV5-4 to TRBJ2-1; TRBD2 agrees at 16 bases. Germline V gene lookup returns CDR1 SGHNT and CDR2 YYREEE (reference sequence). The CDR3 totals 18 residues. V gave up 3 bases and J gave up 5 bases; unmatched junction bases: 8. The CDR3 DNA follows: TGTGCCAGCAGCTCTCCGGGACTAGCGGGAGGGCCCGACAATGAGCAGTTCTTC. Its translation is CASSSPGLAGGPDNEQFF. The full variable domain, completed using reference TRBV5-4 and TRBJ2-1, is ETGVTQSPTHLIKTRGQQVTLRCSSQSGHNTVSWYQQALGQGPQFIFQYYREEENGRGNFPPRFSGLQFPNYSSELNVNALELDDSALYLCASSSPGLAGGPDNEQFFGPGTRLTVL.

The chain joins TRBV6-5 to TRBJ1-2, with D possibly being TRBD1 (5 bases). The CDR3 has 12 residues. Germline V lookup: CDR1 MNHEY, CDR2 SVGAGI. Trimming removed 5 bases at V and 7 bases at J, with 11 bases between. CDR3: CASSTKGFGYTF. The CDR3 bases are TGTGCCAGCAGTACAAAGGGGTTTGGCTACACCTTC.

The rearrangement uses TRBV30 and TRBJ2-6; D is unresolved. Trimming removed 7 bases from V and 1 base from J, with 8 bases in between. Germline V gene lookup returns CDR1 GTSNPN and CDR2 SVGIG (reference sequence). The CDR3 runs to 13 residues. The CDR3 region has the DNA TGTGCCTCCCCCGAGTCTGGGGCCAACGTCCTGACTTTC. Translated, it gives CASPESGANVLTF. The whole variable domain, remainder taken from reference TRBV30 and TRBJ2-6, is SQTIHQWPATLVQPVGSPLSLECTVEGTSNPNLYWYRQAAGRGLQLLFYSVGIGQISSEVPQNLSASRPQDRQFILSSKKLLLSDSGFYLCASPESGANVLTFGAGSRLTVL.

V and J are TRBV5-1 and TRBJ1-1, with D tentatively TRBD1 (6 bases). V lost 1 base, J lost 3 bases, and 16 bases lay in between. Germline V lookup: CDR1 SGHRS, CDR2 YFSETQ. This CDR3 contains 16 residues. DNA of the CDR3: TGCGCCAGCAGCTTGTTCGGTAACCCAGGGGACACTGAAGCTTTCTTT. It translates to CASSLFGNPGDTEAFF.

The V and J genes are TRBV12-5 and TRBJ1-6, with no clear D. The CDR3 is 12 amino acids. The V and J ends lost 1 base and 8 bases respectively, with 3 bases between them. Looked up from germline, CDR1 is LGHNT and CDR2 is FRNRAP. The CDR3 region has the DNA TGTGCTAGTGGTTTGGCTCATTCACCCCTCCACTTT. This sequence encodes CASGLAHSPLHF.